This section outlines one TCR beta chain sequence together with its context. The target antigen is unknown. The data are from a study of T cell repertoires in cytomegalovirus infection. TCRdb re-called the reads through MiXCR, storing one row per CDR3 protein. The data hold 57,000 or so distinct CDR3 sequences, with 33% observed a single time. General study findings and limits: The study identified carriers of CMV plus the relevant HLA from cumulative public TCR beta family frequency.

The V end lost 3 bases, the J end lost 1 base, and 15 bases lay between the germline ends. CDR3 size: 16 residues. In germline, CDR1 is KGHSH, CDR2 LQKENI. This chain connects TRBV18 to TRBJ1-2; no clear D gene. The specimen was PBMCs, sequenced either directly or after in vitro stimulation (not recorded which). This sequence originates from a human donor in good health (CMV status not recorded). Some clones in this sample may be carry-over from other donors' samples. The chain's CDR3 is CASSPDTRALNYGYTF. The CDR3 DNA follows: TGTGCCAGCTCACCTGATACCCGAGCCCTTAACTATGGCTACACCTTC.